This TCR beta chain was documented in a study of shared clonotypes between healthy human individuals. Points from the study as a whole: It was only blood that was sampled, and tissue repertoires likely differ. Naive subsets generally exceeded memory subsets in estimated richness.

Donors were healthy HIV-negative adults without recently reported acute infections or vaccinations. The sorted-subset replicate PCRs were given around 190 ng DNA, which is 31,000 or so T cell genomes. Generated by immunoSEQ multiplex PCR, the TCRdb table keeps only in-frame clones and is missing some. The table has roughly 2.5 million clones, around nine tenths seen once. This clone was seen only once. The antigen is unknown. The junction had 5 bases not matched to a gene; V was cut back by 0 bases and J by 0 bases. CDR3 length: 18 amino acids. CDR1 is SGHRS and CDR2 is YFSETQ in the germline V gene. Sequenced sample: naive CD4+ T cells sorted from blood. This sample's subset: CD45RA+ positively selected. The sequence came from a man aged 18 to 30 in good health. The V and J genes are TRBV5-1 and TRBJ2-6; 8 bases map to TRBD2. The CDR3 DNA follows: TGCGCCAGCAGCTTGGCCTCGGGAGGGAACTCTGGGGCCAACGTCCTGACTTTC. Residues: CASSLASGGNSGANVLTF.